The source of this TCR beta chain is a study of OX40 agonist ivuxolimab in advanced cancers. Study observations and caveats: Expanded peripheral T-cell antigen specificity went undetermined.

This CDR3 region has 15 residues. V lost 2 bases and J 3 bases, leaving 11 bases between the germline ends. The germline V gene encodes CDR1 MNHEY and CDR2 SMNVEV (reference sequence). The count of this clone is one. Its matching antigen is unknown. Sequencing was performed with immunoSEQ multiplex PCR; in TCRdb, only in-frame clones are kept and a portion is missing. This sample has 30,000 to 45,000 clones, with 80% to 85% found just once. The origin of this receptor is an adult with an advanced solid tumor such as melanoma, head and neck, liver or kidney cancer. This sequence joins TRBV27 and TRBJ2-4; D possibly corresponds to TRBD1 (8 bases). The sample was CD4+ or CD8+ T cells sorted from blood, taken in a trial of the OX40 agonist ivuxolimab. The CDR3: CASSLNRGGKNIQYF. The DNA of the CDR3 is TGTGCCAGCAGTTTAAACAGGGGGGGCAAAAACATTCAGTACTTC.